This is a list of T cell receptor beta chains from one sample in a study of T cell repertoires in cytomegalovirus infection. One entry per CDR3 protein, called by TCRdb with MiXCR from the reads. The top ten hold around half of the sample, which has 250,000 or so distinct CDR3 sequences, more than 15% seen once. The sequencing sample was made of CD8+ T cells from PBMCs. Receptor source: a human donor in good health (CMV status not recorded). Some clones in this sample may be carry-over from other donors' samples. CDR3s include the opening cysteine and the closing phenylalanine or tryptophan. A D gene is named only where the DNA matches it firmly. Rows may omit the clone size; those that give it use once, few, many or a size class.

j_call: TRBJ2-1
clone_size: -
d_call: -
cdr3_length: 16
v_call: TRBV2
cdr3_nt: TGTGCCAGCAGTGAAGCCGGGCGTTCCTTCTACAATGAGCAGTTCTTC
cdr3_aa: CASSEAGRSFYNEQFF

j_call: TRBJ2-5
clone_size: few
d_call: TRBD1
cdr3_length: 15
v_call: TRBV7-3
cdr3_nt: TGTGCCAGCAGCTTCAGGGGGCGGTTCGGGGAGACCCAGTACTTC
cdr3_aa: CASSFRGRFGETQYF

j_call: TRBJ1-4
clone_size: -
d_call: -
cdr3_length: 14
v_call: TRBV18
cdr3_nt: TGTGCCAGCTCACCGCTAGGGATTAATGAAAAACTGTTTTTT
cdr3_aa: CASSPLGINEKLFF

j_call: TRBJ2-3
clone_size: -
d_call: -
cdr3_length: 12
v_call: TRBV5-6
cdr3_nt: TGTGCCAGCAGCATATTAGGAGATACGCAGTATTTT
cdr3_aa: CASSILGDTQYF

j_call: TRBJ2-1
clone_size: -
d_call: -
cdr3_length: 16
v_call: TRBV7-9
cdr3_nt: TGTGCCAGCAGCGAATTCCTTGGCGGGGATAACAATGAGCAGTTCTTC
cdr3_aa: CASSEFLGGDNNEQFF

j_call: TRBJ2-1
clone_size: few
d_call: -
cdr3_length: 14
v_call: TRBV6-2/TRBV6-3
cdr3_nt: TGTGCCAGCAGTTATCAAGCCCCCTACAATGAGCAGTTCTTC
cdr3_aa: CASSYQAPYNEQFF

j_call: TRBJ1-4
clone_size: many
d_call: -
cdr3_length: 12
v_call: TRBV10-3
cdr3_nt: TGTGCCATCAGTGAGTTAGAGGAAAAACTGTTTTTT
cdr3_aa: CAISELEEKLFF

j_call: TRBJ2-7
clone_size: many
d_call: -
cdr3_length: 14
v_call: TRBV7-9
cdr3_nt: TGTGCCAGCAGCTCCACCGGACACTTCTACGAGCAGTACTTC
cdr3_aa: CASSSTGHFYEQYF

j_call: TRBJ2-2
clone_size: -
d_call: TRBD1
cdr3_length: 14
v_call: TRBV7-9
cdr3_nt: TGTGCCAGCAGCCCGGACAGGGGCCCCGGGGAGCTGTTTTTT
cdr3_aa: CASSPDRGPGELFF

j_call: TRBJ2-1
clone_size: few
d_call: -
cdr3_length: 17
v_call: TRBV6-6
cdr3_nt: TGTGCCAGCAGTTACCGACCGACACCAGGCTCCTACAATGAGCAGTTCTTC
cdr3_aa: CASSYRPTPGSYNEQFF

j_call: TRBJ1-1
clone_size: few
d_call: -
cdr3_length: 11
v_call: TRBV29-1
cdr3_nt: TGCAGCGTTGGGAGCGAGACTGAAGCTTTCTTT
cdr3_aa: CSVGSETEAFF

j_call: TRBJ2-1
clone_size: many
d_call: TRBD2
cdr3_length: 18
v_call: TRBV7-8
cdr3_nt: TGTGCCAGCAGCCCGCTAGCGGGGGGGCCAAGCTCCTACAATGAGCAGTTCTTC
cdr3_aa: CASSPLAGGPSSYNEQFF

j_call: TRBJ1-2
clone_size: few
d_call: -
cdr3_length: 16
v_call: TRBV4-3
cdr3_nt: TGCGCCAGCAGCCAAGGTACTGCAGGGATTAACTATGGCTACACCTTC
cdr3_aa: CASSQGTAGINYGYTF

j_call: TRBJ2-5
clone_size: few
d_call: -
cdr3_length: 14
v_call: TRBV7-9
cdr3_nt: TGTGCCAGCAGCTATTACAGGGCCCAAGAGACCCAGTACTTC
cdr3_aa: CASSYYRAQETQYF

j_call: TRBJ2-1
clone_size: many
d_call: TRBD2
cdr3_length: 11
v_call: TRBV7-9
cdr3_nt: TGTGCCAGCACCGGCGGGGGGGAGCAGTTCTTC
cdr3_aa: CASTGGGEQFF

j_call: TRBJ2-3
clone_size: many
d_call: -
cdr3_length: 15
v_call: TRBV7-8
cdr3_nt: TGTGCCAGCAGACGCGGCGACGGCTTGACAGATACGCAGTATTTT
cdr3_aa: CASRRGDGLTDTQYF

j_call: TRBJ2-5
clone_size: few
d_call: TRBD1
cdr3_length: 15
v_call: TRBV3-1
cdr3_nt: TGTGCCAGCAGCCAAGGGGCAGGGGGCCAAGAGACCCAGTACTTC
cdr3_aa: CASSQGAGGQETQYF

j_call: TRBJ1-2
clone_size: -
d_call: -
cdr3_length: 14
v_call: TRBV7-9
cdr3_nt: TGTGCCAGCAGCTTAGTTCCAGCTAACTATGGCTACACCTTC
cdr3_aa: CASSLVPANYGYTF

j_call: TRBJ1-4
clone_size: -
d_call: -
cdr3_length: 16
v_call: TRBV12-5
cdr3_nt: TGTGCTAGTGGTACTGGAGGTGGGGGAGCTAATGAAAAACTGTTTTTT
cdr3_aa: CASGTGGGGANEKLFF

j_call: TRBJ2-5
clone_size: few
d_call: -
cdr3_length: 14
v_call: TRBV20-1
cdr3_nt: TGCAGTGCTAAGGGGCTCGAAGGCTATGAGACCCAGTACTTC
cdr3_aa: CSAKGLEGYETQYF

j_call: TRBJ2-7
clone_size: few
d_call: -
cdr3_length: 15
v_call: TRBV4-1
cdr3_nt: TGCGCCAGCAGCCAGGGCCCGGGGGCGAAGTACGAGCAGTACTTC
cdr3_aa: CASSQGPGAKYEQYF

j_call: TRBJ2-5
clone_size: many
d_call: TRBD2
cdr3_length: 16
v_call: TRBV6-1
cdr3_nt: TGTGCCAGCAGTGGACTAGCGGGGCCCACGTGGGAGACCCAGTACTTC
cdr3_aa: CASSGLAGPTWETQYF

j_call: TRBJ1-5
clone_size: many
d_call: TRBD1
cdr3_length: 13
v_call: TRBV27
cdr3_nt: TGTGCCAGCAGTTTGTACAGGGGCCAGCCCCAGCATTTT
cdr3_aa: CASSLYRGQPQHF

j_call: TRBJ2-3
clone_size: many
d_call: -
cdr3_length: 15
v_call: TRBV28
cdr3_nt: TGTGCCAGCAGTTCCAGGGATACCGACACAGATACGCAGTATTTT
cdr3_aa: CASSSRDTDTDTQYF

j_call: TRBJ2-7
clone_size: few
d_call: -
cdr3_length: 13
v_call: TRBV7-9
cdr3_nt: TGTGCCAGCAGCTCACAGGGGGGGTACGAGCAGTACTTC
cdr3_aa: CASSSQGGYEQYF

j_call: TRBJ2-3
clone_size: many
d_call: TRBD2
cdr3_length: 15
v_call: TRBV20-1
cdr3_nt: TGCAGTGCTAGGATAGGACTAGTTTTGTCAGATACGCAGTATTTT
cdr3_aa: CSARIGLVLSDTQYF

j_call: TRBJ2-3
clone_size: many
d_call: TRBD1
cdr3_length: 15
v_call: TRBV7-2
cdr3_nt: TGTGCCAGCGGTGGAACAGGGGGCATCACAGATACGCAGTATTTT
cdr3_aa: CASGGTGGITDTQYF

j_call: TRBJ2-3
clone_size: many
d_call: TRBD1
cdr3_length: 17
v_call: TRBV7-8
cdr3_nt: TGTGCCAGCAGCTTCCCCGACAGGGCCCCTAGCACAGATACGCAGTATTTT
cdr3_aa: CASSFPDRAPSTDTQYF

j_call: TRBJ2-7
clone_size: -
d_call: TRBD1
cdr3_length: 15
v_call: TRBV2
cdr3_nt: TGTGCCAGCAGTCACACAGGGGGTGGAAACTACGAGCAGTACTTC
cdr3_aa: CASSHTGGGNYEQYF

j_call: TRBJ2-7
clone_size: few
d_call: -
cdr3_length: 14
v_call: TRBV6-2/TRBV6-3
cdr3_nt: TGTGCCAGCAGTACCGGGCGTTTTGCCTACGAGCAGTACTTC
cdr3_aa: CASSTGRFAYEQYF

j_call: TRBJ1-1
clone_size: many
d_call: TRBD1
cdr3_length: 17
v_call: TRBV12-5
cdr3_nt: TGTGCTAGTGGTTTCATCCATCCAGGGGGCCAGAACACTGAAGCTTTCTTT
cdr3_aa: CASGFIHPGGQNTEAFF

j_call: TRBJ2-2
clone_size: -
d_call: TRBD1
cdr3_length: 15
v_call: TRBV2
cdr3_nt: TGTGCCAGCAGAGGGTTTCAGGGGGCTCCCGGGGAGCTGTTTTTT
cdr3_aa: CASRGFQGAPGELFF

j_call: TRBJ2-2
clone_size: -
d_call: TRBD2
cdr3_length: 14
v_call: TRBV29-1
cdr3_nt: TGCAGCGTTGAAGATCGGGGAGGGGCCGGGGAGCTGTTTTTT
cdr3_aa: CSVEDRGGAGELFF

j_call: TRBJ2-1
clone_size: once
d_call: -
cdr3_length: 15
v_call: TRBV6-1
cdr3_nt: TGTGCCAGCAGTGACAGGGGAGGCTCCTGGGATGAGCAGTTCTTC
cdr3_aa: CASSDRGGSWDEQFF

j_call: TRBJ1-1
clone_size: few
d_call: -
cdr3_length: 16
v_call: TRBV5-6
cdr3_nt: TGTGCCAGCAGCTTGGCCCATTCCGCGTTCGGCACTGAAGCTTTCTTT
cdr3_aa: CASSLAHSAFGTEAFF

j_call: TRBJ2-7
clone_size: few
d_call: -
cdr3_length: 16
v_call: TRBV20-1
cdr3_nt: TGCAGTGCTAGGCCCCGAGGAGGGGGGCACTCCTACGAGCAGTACTTC
cdr3_aa: CSARPRGGGHSYEQYF

j_call: TRBJ2-7
clone_size: few
d_call: TRBD2
cdr3_length: 14
v_call: TRBV20-1
cdr3_nt: TGCAGTGCCTTCGGGGGGGGATTCTCCTACGAGCAGTACTTC
cdr3_aa: CSAFGGGFSYEQYF

j_call: TRBJ1-1
clone_size: -
d_call: TRBD1
cdr3_length: 16
v_call: TRBV15
cdr3_nt: TGTGCCACCAGCAGACCAAGGACAGGGAGAAACACTGAAGCTTTCTTT
cdr3_aa: CATSRPRTGRNTEAFF

j_call: TRBJ2-2
clone_size: many
d_call: -
cdr3_length: 15
v_call: TRBV7-2
cdr3_nt: TGTGCCAGCTCTGAAGGGCCCGATGCAACCGGGGAGCTGTTTTTT
cdr3_aa: CASSEGPDATGELFF

j_call: TRBJ2-7
clone_size: many
d_call: -
cdr3_length: 20
v_call: TRBV6-5
cdr3_nt: TGTGCCAGCAGTTACTCGTTTTCCGATGGAGGGACAGAGAGTTCCTACGAGCAGTACTTC
cdr3_aa: CASSYSFSDGGTESSYEQYF

j_call: TRBJ2-1
clone_size: few
d_call: -
cdr3_length: 16
v_call: TRBV19
cdr3_nt: TGTGCCAGTAGTATAGTAGGGACACTCTATTACAATGAGCAGTTCTTC
cdr3_aa: CASSIVGTLYYNEQFF